This TCR beta chain was sequenced during a study of patients and donors after allogeneic stem cell transplantation. TCRdb reprocessed the RT-PCR reads with MiXCR, giving one entry per CDR3 protein. The sample has 15,000 or so distinct CDR3 sequences, 27% seen once. This clonotype was detected a few times. The specimen sequenced was blood, either unsorted or a sorted T cell fraction (not recorded which). The source of this sequence is a human donor who was either an allogeneic HSCT recipient or a stem cell or donor lymphocyte infusion donor (not recorded which). It is not recorded whose cells these are; they may come from a transplant donor.

DNA of the CDR3: TGCGCCAGCAGCCATCCCAGGGGTACCTATAATTCACCCCTCCACTTT. Amino acids: CASSHPRGTYNSPLHF. The gene calls are TRBV4-1 and TRBJ1-6; D may be TRBD1 (6 bases). Germline-derived CDR1 and CDR2 are MGHRA and YSYEKL. Trimming took off 3 bases at V and 2 bases at J, with 11 bases between the two ends. CDR3 length equals 16 residues.